This TCR beta chain was observed in a study of T cell repertoires in cytomegalovirus infection. TCRdb passed the reads through MiXCR, listing each CDR3 protein once. Of about 830,000 distinct CDR3 sequences listed, roughly 33% were seen once; the top ten hold 9.5% to 15%. The CDR3 is 15 residues long. The V end was cut by 0 bases, the J end by 2 bases, with 11 bases between. Germline loops: CDR1 SGHTA, CDR2 FQGNSA. This clonotype was observed many times. Antigen specificity is unknown. The material was cultured CD8+ T cells from PBMCs, obtained from culture after CMV antigen stimulation. The rearrangement links TRBV7-2 to TRBJ2-7; D is unresolved. The clonotype was recovered from a human donor in good health (CMV status not recorded). Some clones in this sample may be carry-over from other donors' samples. DNA of the CDR3: TGTGCCAGCAGCTTAGCGCCAGGTACGGCCTACGAGCAGTACGTC. The encoded protein is CASSLAPGTAYEQYV.